A single sample gave rise to the 6 T cell receptor beta chains below, sequenced in a study of T cells after yellow fever vaccination. TCRdb re-called the 5' RACE reads with MiXCR, one entry per CDR3 protein. The sample yields about 580,000 distinct CDR3 sequences, roughly a sixth seen once. Source: PBMCs, taken about 5 days after the first yellow fever vaccination. The receptors derive from a young man who received the YFV17D yellow fever vaccine.

There are a few counts of this clonotype. V usage is TRBV7-9 and J usage is TRBJ1-1; D is unresolved. The CDR3 contains 11 residues. Trimming took off 7 bases at V and 7 bases at J, with 10 bases between the two ends. Germline CDR1 SEHNR, CDR2 FQNEAQ (reference sequence). For the CDR3, the DNA is TGTGCCAGCACCACGAGGATTGAAGCTTTCTTT. Its protein is CASTTRIEAFF.

The chain carries TRBV29-1 and TRBJ1-1, with D perhaps matching TRBD1 (6 bases). The ends were cut back, 6 bases at V and 4 bases at J, with 15 bases in the middle. The V gene's germline CDR1 is SQVTM and CDR2 ANQGSEA. CDR3 length equals 13 residues. The CDR3 DNA sequence: TGCAGCGTGGAAACAGGGTTGAGCACTGAAGCTTTCTTT. This sequence encodes CSVETGLSTEAFF.

This clonotype was detected a few times. The chain has TRBV4-3 and TRBJ2-6; D unresolved. This CDR3 has 16 residues. Trimming took 0 bases from V and 2 from J, leaving 8 bases between them. CDR1 and CDR2 (germline): LGHNA, YSLEER. CDR3 amino acids: CASSQDLDPGANVLTF. The CDR3 nucleotides are TGCGCCAGCAGCCAAGATTTGGACCCTGGGGCCAACGTCCTGACTTTC.

At least ten counts were recorded for this clonotype. The gene calls are TRBV10-3 and TRBJ2-3; 11 nucleotides line up with TRBD2. Unmatched junction bases numbered 7, after V lost 6 bases and J lost 2 bases. Germline values: CDR1 ENHRY, CDR2 SYGVKD. This CDR3 comprises 16 residues. The CDR3 spells CAIRGGTSGYTDTQYF. The DNA for the CDR3 is TGTGCCATCAGGGGGGGGACTAGCGGATACACAGATACGCAGTATTTT.

The J gene is TRBJ2-1, the V gene TRBV11-2, with 9 bases aligning to TRBD2. The CDR3 is 15 amino acids. V gave up 6 bases and J gave up 4 bases; unmatched junction bases: 7. From germline, CDR1 is SGHAT and CDR2 FQNNGV. The CDR3 loop is CASSSVAGVYNEQFF. In nucleotides, the CDR3 is TGTGCCAGCAGTTCCGTAGCGGGGGTTTACAATGAGCAGTTCTTC.

This clonotype has more than one count but fewer than ten. The genes are TRBV12-3 or TRBV12-4 and TRBJ1-2; D not certain. V lost 6 bases and J lost 4, with 12 bases in between. The CDR3 runs to 13 residues. The CDR3 sequence: CASRQQAGYGYTF. The DNA of the CDR3 is TGTGCCAGCAGACAACAAGCAGGCTATGGCTACACCTTC.